The 13 T cell receptor beta chains presented below share a single source sample, sequenced in a study of T cells in Graves' hyperthyroidism and ophthalmopathy (dated 2019 in TCRdb). The method behind the library was multiplex PCR. The instrument given in TCRdb is Illumina HiSeq 2000. The TCR beta CDR3 regions were amplified from RNA transcripts. The first round of RT-PCR for the TCR CDR3 was performed with the HTBI primer set and the Qiagen OneStep RT-PCR kit. In-frame beta chains were kept once TCRdb had trimmed the public reads at Q25 with fastp and called clones with MiXCR. Each CDR3 protein gets just one entry, which takes the most common genes and DNA from the rows behind it. Recorded for this sample are approximately 570,000 distinct CDR3 sequences; 20% of them occurred a single time. About half of the sample is held by the ten biggest clonotypes. The material sequenced was blood. The origin of the receptors is a man aged 40-50 years with Graves' ophthalmopathy.

The chain uses TRBV6-2 or TRBV6-3 and TRBJ1-2, with TRBD1 matching 7 bases. The CDR3 runs 14 residues. In germline, CDR1 is MNHEY, CDR2 SVGEGT. V lost 4 bases to trimming and J lost 2 bases; unmatched junction nucleotides: 4. The CDR3 DNA sequence: TGTGCCAGCAGTTTCGGGACAGTAAACTATGGCTACACCTTC. Protein: CASSFGTVNYGYTF.

This clonotype has only a few counts. The CDR3 DNA is TGTGCCAGCAGCTTGGGTAGCGGGGAGAACACCGGGGAGCTGTTTTTT. Translating gives CASSLGSGENTGELFF. The gene calls are TRBV5-5 and TRBJ2-2, with 8 bases that match TRBD2. This CDR3 region has 16 residues. The germline CDR1 and CDR2 sequences are SGHKS and YYEKEE (reference sequence). V lost 0 bases to trimming and J lost 1 base; unmatched junction nucleotides: 2.

The genes are TRBV25-1 and TRBJ2-4; TRBD1 agrees at 7 bases. This CDR3 has 13 amino acids. Germline assignment: CDR1 MGHDK and CDR2 SYGVNS. V shed 8 bases, J shed 4 bases, and the junction held 5 bases outside the gene matches. The CDR3 loop is CASERQGKNIQYF. DNA for the CDR3: TGTGCCAGCGAGAGACAGGGAAAAAACATTCAGTACTTC.

This clonotype has at least ten counts. The V call is TRBV2, the J call TRBJ1-6, with D hard to call. Germline V gives CDR1 SNHLY, CDR2 FYNNEI. The V end was cut by 0 bases, the J end by 11 bases, with 8 bases between. The CDR3 length is 13 residues. For the CDR3, the DNA is TGTGCCAGCAGTGAAGCGAGGGTGGCACCCCTCCACTTT. The encoded protein is CASSEARVAPLHF.

The chain carries TRBV7-2 and TRBJ2-1; 16 bases agree with TRBD2. CDR1 is SGHTA, CDR2 FQGNSA, per germline. With 8 bases clipped from V and 4 bases from J, the junction kept 20 bases outside the gene matches. This CDR3 region has 21 residues. This chain's CDR3 is CASGYPPTGTSGGASYNEQFF. The DNA for the CDR3 is TGTGCCAGCGGATACCCCCCTACCGGGACTAGCGGGGGGGCCTCGTACAATGAGCAGTTCTTC.

This clonotype was seen many times. The rearrangement uses TRBV2 and TRBJ2-4; 8 bases fit TRBD2. Germline CDR1 and CDR2: SNHLY and FYNNEI. The length of the CDR3 is 15 residues. The V gene end was trimmed by 5 bases and the J gene end by 2 bases; junction bases not matched to a gene: 5. For the CDR3, the DNA is TGTGCCAGCAGTTTCTTAGCGGGGCCCAAAAACATTCAGTACTTC. It translates to CASSFLAGPKNIQYF. The variable domain in full, completed from reference TRBV2 and TRBJ2-4, reads EPEVTQTPSHQVTQMGQEVILRCVPISNHLYFYWYRQILGQKVEFLVSFYNNEISEKSEIFDDQFSVERPDGSNFTLKIRSTKLEDSAMYFCASSFLAGPKNIQYFGAGTRLSVL.

This clonotype was seen at least ten times. The gene calls are TRBV20-1 and TRBJ1-2; D remains unclear. This CDR3 is 16 amino acids long. Germline V gene sequence: CDR1 DFQATT, CDR2 SNEGSKA (reference sequence). The V and J ends lost 1 base and 6 bases respectively, with 21 bases between them. The CDR3 sequence is CSARGTIWEARHGYTF. The CDR3 DNA is TGCAGTGCTAGAGGGACCATCTGGGAAGCAAGGCATGGCTACACCTTC.

The genes are TRBV6-1 and TRBJ1-1; D possibly corresponds to TRBD1 (6 bases). Per the germline V gene, CDR1 is MNHNS and CDR2 is SASEGT. Trimming shortened V by 5 bases and J by 0 bases, and 19 bases separated the two germline ends. CDR3 length: 17 amino acids. CDR3 sequence: CASSSYPAGAVNTEAFF. CDR3 in DNA: TGTGCCAGCAGTTCCTACCCTGCAGGGGCGGTGAACACTGAAGCTTTCTTT.

This clonotype was picked up one time. This may stem from a read error, because a much larger clone lies one nucleotide away. This chain uses TRBV18 with TRBJ2-3; 7 bases line up with TRBD1. J was trimmed by 6 bases and V by 10 bases; bases with no gene match: 13. The CDR3 loop spans 14 amino acids. The germline gives CDR1 KGHSH, CDR2 LQKENI. The CDR3 DNA reads TGTGCCAACTCGACGGGACAGCCAAGGGATACGCAGTATTTT. Residues: CANSTGQPRDTQYF.

The CDR3 sequence is CASSPLGTERSRNEKLFF. In nucleotides, the CDR3 is TGTGCCAGCAGCCCCCTCGGGACAGAAAGAAGCCGTAATGAAAAACTGTTTTTT. The chain recombines TRBV7-8 with TRBJ1-4, with TRBD1 matching over 7 bases. Looked up from germline, CDR1 is SGHVS and CDR2 is FQNEAQ. V shed 5 bases, J shed 4 bases, and the junction held 16 bases outside the gene matches. This CDR3 is built from 18 residues.

This clonotype was seen more than once but under ten times. Since a much larger clone is just one base distant, this may be a read error. The chain uses TRBV2 and TRBJ1-5; D uncertain. The ends were cut back, 7 bases at V and 0 bases at J, with 16 bases in the middle. Germline V gene sequence: CDR1 SNHLY, CDR2 FYNNEI. This CDR3 spans 16 amino acids. The DNA for the CDR3 is TGTGCCAGCAACGAGACGGACCCCCATAGCAATCAGCCCCAGCATTTT. Protein sequence: CASNETDPHSNQPQHF.

This rearrangement joins TRBV7-8 to TRBJ1-5; 7 bases are a match to TRBD1. Germline lookup yields CDR1 SGHVS and CDR2 FQNEAQ. The V segment lost 3 bases and the J segment 0 bases; nucleotides outside the gene matches: 5. The CDR3 runs 16 residues. CDR3 loop: CASSFGQAYSNQPQHF. Written as DNA, the CDR3 is TGTGCCAGCAGCTTTGGACAGGCCTATAGCAATCAGCCCCAGCATTTT.

The chain is built from TRBV11-2 and TRBJ1-1; 12 positions match TRBD1. The CDR3 totals 15 residues. Losses at the gene ends were 5 bases for V and 11 bases for J; bases not matched to a gene: 12. Germline CDR1 SGHAT, CDR2 FQNNGV. The CDR3 loop is CASSIIPGQGAFAFF. The CDR3 DNA reads TGTGCCAGCAGCATAATACCGGGACAGGGGGCGTTTGCTTTCTTT.